The 5 T cell receptor beta chains in this list originate from one sample, sequenced in a study of OX40 agonist ivuxolimab in advanced cancers. Sequenced by immunoSEQ multiplex PCR; TCRdb stores in-frame clones only, minus some. Among tens of thousands of clones listed, about 90% were seen once. The sample here was CD4+ or CD8+ T cells sorted from blood, taken in a trial of the OX40 agonist ivuxolimab. The receptors were sampled from an adult with an advanced solid tumor such as melanoma, head and neck, liver or kidney cancer.

This clone appeared a single time. The chain joins TRBV29-1 to TRBJ2-1, with 9 bases that match TRBD2. The CDR3 is made up of 16 amino acids. Trimming took 0 bases from V and 3 from J; bases not matched to a gene: 6. Germline V gene sequence: CDR1 SQVTM, CDR2 ANQGSEA. The CDR3 loop reads CSVEDTGLAYYNEQFF. The CDR3 DNA reads TGCAGCGTTGAAGATACCGGACTAGCGTACTACAATGAGCAGTTCTTC.

The chain combines TRBV5-1 with TRBJ2-1; D is unresolved. Trimming shortened V by 5 bases and J by 6 bases, and 6 bases separated the two germline ends. Germline CDR1 and CDR2: SGHRS and YFSETQ. This CDR3 is 11 amino acids long. The CDR3 nucleotides read TGCGCCAGCAGTGCCAGCAATGAGCAGTTCTTC. Translating gives CASSASNEQFF. The complete variable domain, with remaining parts taken from reference TRBV5-1 and TRBJ2-1, reads KAGVTQTPRYLIKTRGQQVTLSCSPISGHRSVSWYQQTPGQGLQFLFEYFSETQRNKGNFPGRFSGRQFSNSRSEMNVSTLELGDSALYLCASSASNEQFFGPGTRLTVL.

This clone was observed once. The chain uses TRBV5-6 and TRBJ2-7; D is tentatively TRBD1 or TRBD2 (5 bases each). V lost 5 bases, J lost 9 bases, and 21 bases lay in between. Germline loops: CDR1 SGHDT, CDR2 YYEEEE. The CDR3 has 14 residues. CDR3 sequence reads: CASRPTGAQGGQYF. The CDR3 coding sequence is TGTGCCAGCAGACCGACCGGGGCCCAAGGCGGGCAGTACTTC.

This clone appeared a single time. The chain joins TRBV7-2 to TRBJ2-5; 8 bases agree with TRBD2. TRBJ2-7 matches the DNA end more closely, so the J call is doubtful. This CDR3 contains 14 residues. From germline, CDR1 is SGHTA and CDR2 FQGNSA. This CDR3 reads CASSLTGGPHEQYF. The CDR3 nucleotides are TGTGCCAGCAGCTTAACGGGAGGGCCCCACGAGCAGTACTTC.

The sample holds a few counts of this clone. The J gene is TRBJ1-1, the V gene TRBV28, with TRBD1 as a possible D gene (5 bases). The V end was cut by 10 bases, the J end by 0 bases, with 12 bases between. The CDR3 covers 13 residues. Germline loops: CDR1 MDHEN, CDR2 SYDVKM. DNA of the CDR3: TGTGCCATACGATGGGGCCTGAACACTGAAGCTTTCTTT. Its translation: CAIRWGLNTEAFF.